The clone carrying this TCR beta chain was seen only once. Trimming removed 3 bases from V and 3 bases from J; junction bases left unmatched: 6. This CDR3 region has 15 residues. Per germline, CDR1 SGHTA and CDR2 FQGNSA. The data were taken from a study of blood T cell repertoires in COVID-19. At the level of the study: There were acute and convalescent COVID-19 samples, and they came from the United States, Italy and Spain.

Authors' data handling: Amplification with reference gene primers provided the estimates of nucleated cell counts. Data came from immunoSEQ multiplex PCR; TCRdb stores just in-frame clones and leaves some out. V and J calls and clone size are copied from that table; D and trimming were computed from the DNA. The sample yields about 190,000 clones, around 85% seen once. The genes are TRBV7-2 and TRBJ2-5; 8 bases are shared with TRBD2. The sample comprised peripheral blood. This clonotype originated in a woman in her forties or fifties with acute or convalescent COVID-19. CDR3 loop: CASSFQLSGEETQYF. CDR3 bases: TGTGCCAGCAGCTTTCAACTTAGCGGGGAAGAGACCCAGTACTTC. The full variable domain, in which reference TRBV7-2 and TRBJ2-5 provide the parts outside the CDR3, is GAGVSQSPSNKVTEKGKDVELRCDPISGHTALYWYRQSLGQGLEFLIYFQGNSAPDKSGLPSDRFSAERTGGSVSTLTIQRTQQEDSAVYLCASSFQLSGEETQYFGPGTRLLVL.